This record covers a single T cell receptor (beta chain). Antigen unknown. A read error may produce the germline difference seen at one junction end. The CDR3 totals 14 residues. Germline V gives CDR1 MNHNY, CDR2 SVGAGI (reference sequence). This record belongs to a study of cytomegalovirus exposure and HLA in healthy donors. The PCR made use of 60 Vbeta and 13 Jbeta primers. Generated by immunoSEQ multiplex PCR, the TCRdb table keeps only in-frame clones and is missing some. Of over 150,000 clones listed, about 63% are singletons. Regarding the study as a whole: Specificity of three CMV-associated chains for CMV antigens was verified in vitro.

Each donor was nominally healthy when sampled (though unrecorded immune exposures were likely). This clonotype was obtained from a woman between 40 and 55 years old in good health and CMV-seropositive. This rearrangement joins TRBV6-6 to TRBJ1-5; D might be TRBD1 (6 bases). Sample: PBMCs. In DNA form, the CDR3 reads TGTGCCAGCAGCCCGCGGGGGGGCTGGCAGCCCCAGAATTTT. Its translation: CASSPRGGWQPQNF.